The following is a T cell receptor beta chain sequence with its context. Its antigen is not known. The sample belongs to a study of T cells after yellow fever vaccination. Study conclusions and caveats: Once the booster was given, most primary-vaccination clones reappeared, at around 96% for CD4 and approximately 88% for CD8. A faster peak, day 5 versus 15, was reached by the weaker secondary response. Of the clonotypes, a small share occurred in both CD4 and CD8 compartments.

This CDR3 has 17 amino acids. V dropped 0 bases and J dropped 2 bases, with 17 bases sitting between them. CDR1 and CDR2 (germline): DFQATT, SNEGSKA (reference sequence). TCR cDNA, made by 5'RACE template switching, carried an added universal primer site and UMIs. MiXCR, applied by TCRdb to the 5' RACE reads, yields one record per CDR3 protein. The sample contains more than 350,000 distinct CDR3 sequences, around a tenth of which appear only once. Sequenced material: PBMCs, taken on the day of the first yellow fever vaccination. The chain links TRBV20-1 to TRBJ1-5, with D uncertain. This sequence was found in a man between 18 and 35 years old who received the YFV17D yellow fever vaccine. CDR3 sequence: CSARDPYGVLGNQPQHF. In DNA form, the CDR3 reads TGCAGTGCTAGAGATCCTTACGGAGTCCTAGGCAATCAGCCCCAGCATTTT.